The 15 T cell receptor beta chains reported below all come from one sample, sequenced in a study of spatial heterogeneity in lung cancer. Time point indicated: sample taken at primary tumor resection. Their antigen targets remain unknown. General observations from the study: Mutation tallies in tumors tracked expanded intratumoral alpha and beta TCR counts.

TCRdb analysed the 5' RACE reads with MiXCR anew, one entry per CDR3 protein. Of over 4,000 distinct CDR3 sequences in the sample, 5.5% to 9% were seen once. The sequenced sample was lung tumor tissue, obtained at surgery. These receptors were taken from a male donor with early-stage non-small cell lung cancer.

This clonotype was detected many times. CDR3 amino acids: CAWSPNDRGDQPQHF. CDR3 sequence (DNA): TGTGCCTGGAGTCCTAACGACAGGGGGGACCAGCCCCAGCATTTT. The chain combines TRBV30 with TRBJ1-5; TRBD1 matches at 9 bases. Germline trimming cut 2 bases from V and 7 bases from J; bases unmatched to any gene: 9. Germline V CDR1 and CDR2: GTSNPN, SVGIG (reference sequence). The CDR3 has 15 amino acids.

This clonotype was recorded many times. The V gene is TRBV18, the J gene TRBJ1-1; D gene ambiguous. The germline gives CDR1 KGHSH, CDR2 LQKENI. This CDR3 contains 14 residues. V was trimmed by 0 bases and J by 0 bases, leaving 5 bases between them. The CDR3 DNA sequence: TGTGCCAGCTCACCACCGTTTATGAACACTGAAGCTTTCTTT. Translation gives CASSPPFMNTEAFF.

This clonotype ranks as medium-sized (0.01 to 0.1%). The V call is TRBV13, the J call TRBJ2-3, with D possibly TRBD1 on 6 matching bases. This CDR3 is built from 16 residues. Trimming took off 10 bases at V and 0 bases at J, with 20 bases between the two ends. Germline V gene lookup returns CDR1 PRHDT and CDR2 FYEKMQ (reference sequence). The CDR3 nucleotides are TGTGCCACCCGGGACACCTTTAACTCTAGCACAGATACGCAGTATTTT. It is translated as CATRDTFNSSTDTQYF.

This clonotype is classed as medium-sized. The V gene is TRBV7-6, the J gene TRBJ1-5; TRBD1 might be the D (6 bases). Germline loops: CDR1 SGHVS, CDR2 FNYEAQ. The CDR3 spans 17 residues. V was pared by 1 base and J by 0 bases, with 13 bases between. The CDR3 DNA sequence: TGTGCCAGCAGCTTAGGTCCGGGACACCATAGCAATCAGCCCCAGCATTTT. Translation gives CASSLGPGHHSNQPQHF.

This clonotype was picked up many times. This rearrangement joins TRBV28 to TRBJ2-2; TRBD2 is a possible D gene (5 bases). CDR3 length: 15 amino acids. Deletions cut 6 bases from V and 5 bases from J, with 16 bases between. Per the germline V gene, CDR1 is MDHEN and CDR2 is SYDVKM. The CDR3 DNA is TGTGCCAGCAGACCATTTCGGGGAGAAACCGGGGAGCTGTTTTTT. Translation gives CASRPFRGETGELFF.

Judged by abundance, this clonotype is medium-sized. The V gene is TRBV12-3 or TRBV12-4, the J gene TRBJ1-2; TRBD1 matches at 7 bases. This CDR3 is built from 14 residues. The ends lost 6 bases at V and 4 bases at J; junction bases unmatched: 8. The CDR3, as DNA: TGTGCCAGCAGCCTAGGGACAGAGAGCTATGGCTACACCTTC. Translating it yields CASSLGTESYGYTF.

Within the sample, this clonotype is medium-sized (0.01 to 0.1%). CDR3 protein: CATSPRGTGNTGELFF. DNA of the CDR3: TGTGCCACCAGTCCCAGGGGGACAGGGAACACCGGGGAGCTGTTTTTT. V usage is TRBV24-1 and J usage is TRBJ2-2; 8 bases map to TRBD1. The junction had 6 bases not matched to a gene; V was cut back by 6 bases and J by 1 base. The germline gives CDR1 KGHDR, CDR2 SFDVKD. This CDR3 spans 16 amino acids.

This clonotype is termed medium-sized (0.01 to 0.1%). The V call is TRBV7-2, the J call TRBJ1-1; possible D gene TRBD1, 5 bases. V gave up 5 bases and J gave up 1 base, with 17 bases separating them. This CDR3 region has 16 residues. Germline loops: CDR1 SGHTA, CDR2 FQGNSA. The DNA for the CDR3 is TGTGCCAGCAGCCCCGGCACAGGCCTCTCGAACACTGAAGCTTTCTTT. Encoded protein: CASSPGTGLSNTEAFF.

This clonotype has a count of ten or more. The chain links TRBV2 to TRBJ1-5, with 11 bases aligning to TRBD1. Trimming removed 6 bases from V and 9 bases from J; junction bases left unmatched: 7. The CDR3 is 14 residues long. In germline, CDR1 is SNHLY, CDR2 FYNNEI. CDR3 region: CASRRTGGFVPQHF. CDR3 nucleotides: TGTGCCAGCAGGAGGACAGGGGGCTTCGTGCCCCAGCATTTT.

This clonotype is categorized as medium-sized. The chain employs TRBV27 and TRBJ1-5; the D gene is possibly TRBD1 (6 bases). The CDR3 has 16 amino acids. V was shortened by 1 base and J by 7 bases, with 17 bases between the two germline ends. Germline V gene sequence: CDR1 MNHEY, CDR2 SMNVEV (reference sequence). The DNA of the CDR3 is TGTGCCAGCAGTTTATACCCGGACAGTGGAAGGCAGCCCCAGCATTTT. Amino acid sequence: CASSLYPDSGRQPQHF.

By sample share, this clonotype is large. The chain has TRBV18 and TRBJ1-2, with D possibly matching TRBD1 (6 bases). Germline CDR1 KGHSH, CDR2 LQKENI. Trimming removed 2 bases from V and 6 bases from J, with 10 bases in between. This CDR3 has 13 residues. DNA for the CDR3: TGTGCCAGCTCACCAACAGGGCCCGATGGCTACACCTTC. It specifies CASSPTGPDGYTF.

This clonotype has just a few counts. This chain uses TRBV9 with TRBJ2-2; D not resolved. Between the trimmed V and J ends, which lost 0 bases and 1 base, there was a span of 4 bases. CDR3 size: 14 residues. Germline V lookup: CDR1 SGDLS, CDR2 YYNGEE. CDR3 amino acids: CASSVELNTGELFF. The CDR3, as DNA: TGTGCCAGCAGCGTAGAACTGAACACCGGGGAGCTGTTTTTT.

By share, this clonotype counts as medium-sized (0.01 to 0.1%). The V and J genes are TRBV6-6 and TRBJ1-5; D gene uncertain. The CDR3 is 14 residues long. CDR1 is MNHNY, CDR2 SVGAGI, per germline (reference sequence). V lost 7 bases, J lost 7 bases, and 17 bases lay in between. The CDR3, as DNA: TGTGCCAGCACCTACGCGAGGGTTGGCCAGCCCCAGCATTTT. Encoded protein: CASTYARVGQPQHF.

This clonotype is labeled as medium-sized. V usage is TRBV10-3 and J usage is TRBJ1-1; D gene uncertain. V dropped 2 bases and J dropped 1 base, with 8 bases sitting between them. The CDR3 has 14 residues. The germline gives CDR1 ENHRY, CDR2 SYGVKD. The CDR3 DNA reads as TGTGCCATCAGTGAGCCGGGCCCGAACACTGAAGCTTTCTTT. This gives the protein CAISEPGPNTEAFF.

This clonotype was seen at least ten times. The chain is built from TRBV4-1 and TRBJ2-7, with D perhaps TRBD1 (5 bases). The CDR3 is 16 residues long. V gave up 0 bases and J gave up 3 bases, with 15 bases separating them. Germline CDR1 and CDR2: MGHRA and YSYEKL. CDR3 sequence (DNA): TGCGCCAGCAGCCAAGAGCCTCAACAGGCGCACTACGAGCAGTACTTC. Translation gives CASSQEPQQAHYEQYF.